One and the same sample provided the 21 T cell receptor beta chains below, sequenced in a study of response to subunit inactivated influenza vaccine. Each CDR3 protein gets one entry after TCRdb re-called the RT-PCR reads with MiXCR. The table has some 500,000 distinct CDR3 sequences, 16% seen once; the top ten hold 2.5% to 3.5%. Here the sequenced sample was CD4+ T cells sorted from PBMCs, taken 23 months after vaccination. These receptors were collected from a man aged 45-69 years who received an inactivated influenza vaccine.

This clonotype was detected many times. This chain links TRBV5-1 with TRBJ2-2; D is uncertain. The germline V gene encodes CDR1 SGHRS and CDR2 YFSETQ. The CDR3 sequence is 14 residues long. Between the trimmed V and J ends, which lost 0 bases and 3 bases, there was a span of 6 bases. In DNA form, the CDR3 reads TGCGCCAGCAGCTTGGCACAGTACACCGGGGAGCTGTTTTTT. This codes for CASSLAQYTGELFF.

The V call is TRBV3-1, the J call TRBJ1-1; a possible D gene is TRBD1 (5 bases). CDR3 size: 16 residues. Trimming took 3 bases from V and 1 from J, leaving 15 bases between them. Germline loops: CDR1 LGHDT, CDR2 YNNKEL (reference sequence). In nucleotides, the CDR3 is TGTGCCAGCAGCCATCAGGCCAGGGTTCGGAACACTGAAGCTTTCTTT. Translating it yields CASSHQARVRNTEAFF.

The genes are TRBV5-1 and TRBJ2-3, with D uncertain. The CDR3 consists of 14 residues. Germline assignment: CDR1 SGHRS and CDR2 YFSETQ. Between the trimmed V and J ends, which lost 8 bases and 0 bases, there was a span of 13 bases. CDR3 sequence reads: CASQQVASTDTQYF. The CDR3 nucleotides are TGCGCCAGTCAGCAGGTTGCTAGCACAGATACGCAGTATTTT. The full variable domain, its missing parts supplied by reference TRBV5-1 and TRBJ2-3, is KAGVTQTPRYLIKTRGQQVTLSCSPISGHRSVSWYQQTPGQGLQFLFEYFSETQRNKGNFPGRFSGRQFSNSRSEMNVSTLELGDSALYLCASQQVASTDTQYFGPGTRLTVL.

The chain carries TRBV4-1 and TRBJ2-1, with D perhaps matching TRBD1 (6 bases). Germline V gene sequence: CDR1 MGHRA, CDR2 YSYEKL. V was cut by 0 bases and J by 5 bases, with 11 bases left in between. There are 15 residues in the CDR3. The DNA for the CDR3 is TGCGCCAGCAGCCAAGAACAGGGCTCTAACAATGAGCAGTTCTTC. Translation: CASSQEQGSNNEQFF.

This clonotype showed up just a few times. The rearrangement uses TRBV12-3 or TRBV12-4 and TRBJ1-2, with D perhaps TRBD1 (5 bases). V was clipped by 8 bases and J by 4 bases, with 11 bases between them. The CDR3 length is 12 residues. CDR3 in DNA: TGTGCCAGCGGGACGGCCGGCTATGGCTACACCTTC. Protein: CASGTAGYGYTF.

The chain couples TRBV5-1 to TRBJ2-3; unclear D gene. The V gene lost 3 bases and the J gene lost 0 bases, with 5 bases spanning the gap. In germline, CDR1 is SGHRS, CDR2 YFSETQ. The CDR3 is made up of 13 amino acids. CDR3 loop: CASSSESTDTQYF. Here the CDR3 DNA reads TGCGCCAGCAGCTCAGAAAGCACAGATACGCAGTATTTT.

CDR3 nucleotides: TGTGCCAGCATGAGGGACAGGAGGAATTCACCCCTCCACTTT. It yields the protein CASMRDRRNSPLHF. The chain joins TRBV6-1 to TRBJ1-6; 8 bases map to TRBD1. The CDR3 has 14 amino acids. V lost 7 bases and J lost 7; bases outside the gene matches: 6. Germline V CDR1 and CDR2: MNHNS, SASEGT.

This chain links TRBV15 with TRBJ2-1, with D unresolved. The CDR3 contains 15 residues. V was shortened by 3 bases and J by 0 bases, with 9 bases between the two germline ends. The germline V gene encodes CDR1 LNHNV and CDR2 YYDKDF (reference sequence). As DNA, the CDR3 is TGTGCCACCAGCAGGAAACGGAGCTCCTACAATGAGCAGTTCTTC. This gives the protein CATSRKRSSYNEQFF.

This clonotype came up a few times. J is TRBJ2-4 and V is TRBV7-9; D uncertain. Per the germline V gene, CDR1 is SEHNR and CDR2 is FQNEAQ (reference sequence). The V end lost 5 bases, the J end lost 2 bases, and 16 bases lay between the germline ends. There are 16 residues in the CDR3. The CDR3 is CASSPSRVTSKNIQYF. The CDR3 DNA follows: TGTGCCAGCAGCCCCTCTAGGGTTACTTCCAAAAACATTCAGTACTTC. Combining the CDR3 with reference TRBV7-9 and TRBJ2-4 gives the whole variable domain DTGVSQNPRHKITKRGQNVTFRCDPISEHNRLYWYRQTLGQGPEFLTYFQNEAQLEKSRLLSDRFSAERPKGSFSTLEIQRTEQGDSAMYLCASSPSRVTSKNIQYFGAGTRLSVL.

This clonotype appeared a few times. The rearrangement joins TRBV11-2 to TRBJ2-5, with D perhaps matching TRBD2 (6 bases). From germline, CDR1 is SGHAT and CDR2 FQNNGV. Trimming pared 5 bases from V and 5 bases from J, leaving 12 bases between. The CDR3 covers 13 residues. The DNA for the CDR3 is TGTGCCAGCAGCACGGGAGTTCGGGAGACCCAGTACTTC. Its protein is CASSTGVRETQYF.

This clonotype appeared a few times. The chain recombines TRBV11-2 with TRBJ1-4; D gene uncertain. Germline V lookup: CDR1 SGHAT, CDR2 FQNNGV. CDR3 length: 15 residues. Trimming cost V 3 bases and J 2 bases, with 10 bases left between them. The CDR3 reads CASSLSQTTNEKLFF. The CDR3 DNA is TGTGCCAGCAGCTTGTCCCAGACGACTAATGAAAAACTGTTTTTT.

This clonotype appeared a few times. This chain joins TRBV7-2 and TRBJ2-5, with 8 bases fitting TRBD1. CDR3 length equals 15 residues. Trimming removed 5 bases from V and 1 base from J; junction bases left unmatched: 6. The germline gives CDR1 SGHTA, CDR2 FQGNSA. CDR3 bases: TGTGCCAGCAGCCTTCGGACAGGGTCCCAAGAGACCCAGTACTTC. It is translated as CASSLRTGSQETQYF.

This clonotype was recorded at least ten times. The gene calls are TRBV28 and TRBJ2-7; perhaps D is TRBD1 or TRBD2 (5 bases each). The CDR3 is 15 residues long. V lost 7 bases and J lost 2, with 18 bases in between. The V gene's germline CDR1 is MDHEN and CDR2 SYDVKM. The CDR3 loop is CASTPVGVNTYEQYF. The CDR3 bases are TGTGCCAGCACCCCCGTGGGGGTAAACACCTACGAGCAGTACTTC.

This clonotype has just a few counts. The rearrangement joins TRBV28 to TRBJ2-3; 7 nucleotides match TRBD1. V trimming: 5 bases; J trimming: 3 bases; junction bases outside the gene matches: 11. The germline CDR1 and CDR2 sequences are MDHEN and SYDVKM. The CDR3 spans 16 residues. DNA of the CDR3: TGTGCCAGCAGTCATTTTTTGGCACAGGGGACAGATACGCAGTATTTT. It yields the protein CASSHFLAQGTDTQYF.

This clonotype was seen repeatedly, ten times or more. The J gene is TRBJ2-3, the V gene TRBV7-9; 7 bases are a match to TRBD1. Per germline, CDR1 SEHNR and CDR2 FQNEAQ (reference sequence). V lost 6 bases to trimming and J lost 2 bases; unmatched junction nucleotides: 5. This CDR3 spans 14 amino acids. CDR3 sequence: CASSKGQNTDTQYF. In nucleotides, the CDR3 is TGTGCCAGCAGTAAGGGACAGAACACAGATACGCAGTATTTT.

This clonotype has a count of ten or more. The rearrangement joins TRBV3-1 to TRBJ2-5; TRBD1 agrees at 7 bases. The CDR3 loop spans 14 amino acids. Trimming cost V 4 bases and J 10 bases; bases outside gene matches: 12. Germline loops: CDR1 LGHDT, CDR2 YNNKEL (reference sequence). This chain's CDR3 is CASSPQTGQSGQYF. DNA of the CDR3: TGTGCCAGCAGCCCCCAGACAGGGCAAAGCGGCCAGTACTTC.

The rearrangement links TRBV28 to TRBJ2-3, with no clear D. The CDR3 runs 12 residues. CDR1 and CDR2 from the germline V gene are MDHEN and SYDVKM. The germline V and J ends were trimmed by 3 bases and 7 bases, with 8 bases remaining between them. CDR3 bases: TGTGCCAGCAGTTTTCAGAGAAATACGCAGTATTTT. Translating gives CASSFQRNTQYF.

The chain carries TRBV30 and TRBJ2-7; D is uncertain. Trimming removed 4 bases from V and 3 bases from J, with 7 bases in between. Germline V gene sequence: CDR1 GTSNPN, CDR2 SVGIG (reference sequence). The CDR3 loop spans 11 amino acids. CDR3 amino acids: CAWTWGYEQYF. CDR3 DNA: TGTGCCTGGACATGGGGCTACGAGCAGTACTTC.

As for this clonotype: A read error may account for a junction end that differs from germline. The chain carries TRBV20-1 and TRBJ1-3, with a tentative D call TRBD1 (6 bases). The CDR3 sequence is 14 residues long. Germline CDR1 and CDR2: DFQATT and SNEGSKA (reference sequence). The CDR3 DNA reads TGCAGTGCCCCTGTGGGGGGCTCTGGAAACACCAAATATTTT. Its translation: CSAPVGGSGNTKYF.

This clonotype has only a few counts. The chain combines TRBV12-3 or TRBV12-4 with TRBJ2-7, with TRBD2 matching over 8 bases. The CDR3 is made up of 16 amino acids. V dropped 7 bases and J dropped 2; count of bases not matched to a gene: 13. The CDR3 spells CASTLGGGTRTYEQYF. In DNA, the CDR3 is TGTGCCAGCACCTTAGGGGGAGGGACTAGAACCTACGAGCAGTACTTC.

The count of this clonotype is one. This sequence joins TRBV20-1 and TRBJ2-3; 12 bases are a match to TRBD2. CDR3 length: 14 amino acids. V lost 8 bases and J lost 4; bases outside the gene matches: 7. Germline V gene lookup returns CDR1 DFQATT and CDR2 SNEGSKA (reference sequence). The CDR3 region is CSIRASGRADTQYF. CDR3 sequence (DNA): TGCAGTATCCGGGCTAGCGGGAGGGCAGATACGCAGTATTTT.